Listed below are T cell receptor beta chains from one sample, sequenced in a study of human T cells and chemical hapten exposure. TCRdb used MiXCR to reprocess the RACE reads, holding one entry per CDR3 protein. This repertoire shows over 55,000 distinct CDR3 sequences, over 8.5% found once; its top ten account for roughly 1.5%. Sample: whole blood, taken in connection with sensitization to the hapten diphenylcyclopropenone (DPC). The receptors originated from a woman aged 50 to 60 with alopecia areata. Some clones in this sample may be carry-over from other donors' samples. The CDR3 runs from the conserved cysteine through the conserved F or W. Each record gives: D gene, clone size, V gene, J gene, CDR3 protein, CDR3 DNA. The D gene is left open where the match is weak. For some rows the clone size is stated as once, few or many, or as a class when expanded; others skip it.

d_call: NA
clone_size: NA
v_call: TRBV7-2
j_call: TRBJ2-5
cdr3_aa: CASSRYQETQYF
cdr3_nt: TGTGCCAGCAGCCGTTACCAAGAGACCCAGTACTTC

d_call: TRBD1
clone_size: NA
v_call: TRBV29-1
j_call: TRBJ2-3
cdr3_aa: CSVEFSDRVWMQYF
cdr3_nt: TGCAGCGTTGAATTTTCGGACAGGGTGTGGATGCAGTATTTT

d_call: NA
clone_size: NA
v_call: TRBV10-1
j_call: TRBJ1-1
cdr3_aa: CASEDMDTEAFF
cdr3_nt: TGCGCCAGTGAGGATATGGACACTGAAGCTTTCTTT

d_call: NA
clone_size: many
v_call: TRBV7-2
j_call: TRBJ1-1
cdr3_aa: CASSSPPGQRFNTEAFF
cdr3_nt: TGTGCCAGCAGCTCCCCCCCGGGACAACGCTTTAACACTGAAGCTTTCTTT

d_call: NA
clone_size: many
v_call: TRBV5-4
j_call: TRBJ1-2
cdr3_aa: CASSFPSMGYGYTF
cdr3_nt: TGTGCCAGCAGCTTCCCCTCTATGGGTTATGGCTACACCTTC

d_call: TRBD1
clone_size: few
v_call: TRBV4-2
j_call: TRBJ1-5
cdr3_aa: CASSRTSGTGENQPQHF
cdr3_nt: TGTGCCAGCAGCCGAACCTCCGGGACAGGGGAGAATCAGCCCCAGCATTTT

d_call: NA
clone_size: few
v_call: TRBV11-1
j_call: TRBJ2-7
cdr3_aa: CASSLTQNYEQYF
cdr3_nt: TGTGCCAGCAGCCTCACGCAGAACTACGAGCAGTACTTC

d_call: TRBD1
clone_size: NA
v_call: TRBV6-4
j_call: TRBJ2-7
cdr3_aa: CASNKQGASYEQYF
cdr3_nt: TGTGCCAGCAATAAACAGGGGGCATCCTACGAGCAGTACTTC

d_call: NA
clone_size: many
v_call: TRBV7-9
j_call: TRBJ2-7
cdr3_aa: CASSLGPYRVYEQYF
cdr3_nt: TGTGCCAGCAGCTTAGGCCCCTACAGGGTCTACGAGCAGTACTTC

d_call: NA
clone_size: NA
v_call: TRBV6-2/TRBV6-3
j_call: TRBJ2-2
cdr3_aa: CASSNHGRTGGLFF
cdr3_nt: TGTGCCAGCAGTAATCATGGCCGGACCGGGGGGCTGTTTTTT

d_call: NA
clone_size: NA
v_call: TRBV10-3
j_call: TRBJ2-3
cdr3_aa: CAISAGWADTQYF
cdr3_nt: TGTGCCATCAGTGCAGGATGGGCAGATACGCAGTATTTT

d_call: NA
clone_size: NA
v_call: TRBV6-5
j_call: TRBJ2-1
cdr3_aa: CASTPASEVTEQFF
cdr3_nt: TGTGCCAGCACCCCGGCGAGCGAAGTCACTGAGCAGTTCTTC

d_call: TRBD1
clone_size: NA
v_call: TRBV20-1
j_call: TRBJ2-1
cdr3_aa: CSTGGSGEQFF
cdr3_nt: TGCAGTACAGGGGGCTCAGGCGAGCAGTTCTTC

d_call: NA
clone_size: many
v_call: TRBV7-2
j_call: TRBJ1-6
cdr3_aa: CASSYRQADNSPLHF
cdr3_nt: TGTGCCAGCAGCTATAGACAGGCGGATAATTCACCCCTCCACTTT

d_call: NA
clone_size: few
v_call: TRBV29-1
j_call: TRBJ2-2
cdr3_aa: CSVNTGTATGELFF
cdr3_nt: TGCAGCGTAAATACCGGGACGGCCACCGGGGAGCTGTTTTTT

d_call: TRBD1
clone_size: many
v_call: TRBV5-1
j_call: TRBJ1-4
cdr3_aa: CASSLRTGATNEKLFF
cdr3_nt: TGCGCCAGCAGCTTACGGACAGGGGCAACTAATGAAAAACTGTTTTTT

d_call: TRBD1
clone_size: many
v_call: TRBV28
j_call: TRBJ2-3
cdr3_aa: CASSTGQGADTQYF
cdr3_nt: TGTGCCAGCAGCACGGGACAGGGAGCAGATACGCAGTATTTT

d_call: TRBD2
clone_size: NA
v_call: TRBV11-2
j_call: TRBJ2-2
cdr3_aa: CASSHGLVGTGELFF
cdr3_nt: TGTGCCAGCAGCCATGGACTAGTGGGCACCGGGGAGCTGTTTTTT

d_call: NA
clone_size: few
v_call: TRBV5-3
j_call: TRBJ2-3
cdr3_aa: CARSFCRERTDTQYF
cdr3_nt: TGTGCCAGAAGCTTTTGCAGGGAACGCACAGATACGCAGTATTTT

d_call: TRBD1
clone_size: many
v_call: TRBV20-1
j_call: TRBJ1-5
cdr3_aa: CSALHRGRNQPQHF
cdr3_nt: TGCAGTGCACTGCACAGGGGGCGTAATCAGCCCCAGCATTTT

d_call: NA
clone_size: few
v_call: TRBV10-3
j_call: TRBJ2-3
cdr3_aa: CAISVTDRDTQYF
cdr3_nt: TGTGCCATCAGTGTCACAGATAGAGATACGCAGTATTTT

d_call: TRBD2
clone_size: few
v_call: TRBV28
j_call: TRBJ2-3
cdr3_aa: CASRTPSGGTDTQYF
cdr3_nt: TGTGCCAGCAGGACTCCTAGCGGGGGCACAGATACGCAGTATTTT